One and the same sample provided the 25 T cell receptor beta chains below, sequenced in a study of early T cells in non-severe SARS-CoV-2 infection. Each CDR3 protein is one row after TCRdb ran MiXCR on the 5' RACE reads. The table includes about 67,000 distinct CDR3 sequences, more than 9% detected once. The sample taken for sequencing was whole blood. These receptors were obtained from an adult who was a healthcare worker with PCR-confirmed SARS-CoV-2 infection or an uninfected control (not recorded which).

The V and J genes are TRBV7-9 and TRBJ2-1; 10 positions agree with TRBD1. The CDR3 covers 15 residues. In germline, CDR1 is SEHNR, CDR2 FQNEAQ (reference sequence). The ends lost 4 bases at V and 8 bases at J; junction bases unmatched: 8. In DNA, the CDR3 is TGTGCCAGCAGCTCGACAGGGGGCGATCATCATGAGCAGTTCTTC. Protein sequence: CASSSTGGDHHEQFF.

This clonotype appeared a few times. J is TRBJ2-1 and V is TRBV18, with 8 bases aligning to TRBD2. The CDR3 is 15 residues long. Looked up from germline, CDR1 is KGHSH and CDR2 is LQKENI. V dropped 6 bases and J dropped 5; count of bases not matched to a gene: 9. The DNA of the CDR3 is TGTGCCAGCTCGCCGGGACTAGGGCCCGACAATGAGCAGTTCTTC. It codes for CASSPGLGPDNEQFF.

This clonotype has just a few counts. V and J are TRBV11-2 and TRBJ2-1; tentative D call: TRBD2 (5 bases). Trimming removed 0 bases at V and 0 bases at J, with 12 bases between. The CDR3 consists of 17 residues. Germline-derived CDR1 and CDR2 are SGHAT and FQNNGV. The chain's CDR3 is CASSLDRTRRSYNEQFF. Here the CDR3 DNA reads TGTGCCAGCAGCTTAGATCGGACTCGTCGCTCCTACAATGAGCAGTTCTTC.

In this sample, this clonotype turned up many times. V gene TRBV7-9 combines with J gene TRBJ1-1; weak D call: TRBD1 (6 bases). Germline CDR1 SEHNR, CDR2 FQNEAQ (reference sequence). The CDR3 extends over 12 amino acids. V was pared by 3 bases and J by 8 bases, with 10 bases between. The CDR3 bases are TGTGCCAGCAGCTTCCATGGGGGCGAAGCTTTCTTT. It yields the protein CASSFHGGEAFF.

In DNA form, the CDR3 reads TGCAGCGTTGCCCACCTGGACTGGGCAGGGAGCGAGCAGTACTTC. It specifies CSVAHLDWAGSEQYF. The rearrangement joins TRBV29-1 to TRBJ2-7; D may be TRBD1 or TRBD2 (5 bases each). Germline values: CDR1 SQVTM, CDR2 ANQGSEA. The CDR3 is made up of 15 amino acids. The germline V and J ends were trimmed by 4 bases and 6 bases, with 22 bases remaining between them.

This clonotype was counted at least ten times. The chain is built from TRBV10-2 and TRBJ2-7; 7 nucleotides align to TRBD2. This CDR3 comprises 14 residues. J gave up 5 bases and V 0 bases, and 4 bases lay outside the gene matches. Germline V gives CDR1 WSHSY, CDR2 SAAADI. The CDR3 spells CASSESDGGNEQYF. In DNA form, the CDR3 reads TGCGCCAGCAGTGAGTCGGACGGGGGGAACGAGCAGTACTTC.

This clonotype was counted ten times or more. The V and J genes are TRBV11-2 and TRBJ2-3; no definite D call. Trimming stripped 6 bases from V and 1 base from J, with 14 bases between. The CDR3 is 15 residues long. Germline V gene lookup returns CDR1 SGHAT and CDR2 FQNNGV. The CDR3 reads CASRAIFGGTDTQYF. CDR3 nucleotide sequence: TGTGCCAGCAGAGCTATTTTTGGTGGCACAGATACGCAGTATTTT.

V is TRBV30 and J is TRBJ2-3; a weak D match, TRBD2 (6 bases). Germline CDR1 GTSNPN, CDR2 SVGIG (reference sequence). This CDR3 is built from 12 residues. With 5 bases removed from V and 12 bases from J, the gap between germline ends came to 18 bases. The CDR3 nucleotides are TGTGCCTGGGCTCGGAGCGGGCAACCCCAGTATTTT. Translation: CAWARSGQPQYF.

This clonotype was counted a few times. This chain connects TRBV7-9 to TRBJ2-5, with D unclear. Germline CDR1 SEHNR, CDR2 FQNEAQ (reference sequence). Trimming left V 6 bases short and J 5 bases short, with 16 bases between. The CDR3 totals 14 residues. CDR3 sequence: CASSSTVLYETQYF. CDR3 bases: TGTGCCAGCAGTTCAACAGTTTTATACGAGACCCAGTACTTC.

The rearrangement links TRBV12-3 or TRBV12-4 to TRBJ2-7; no definite D call. V was pared by 7 bases and J by 2 bases, with 12 bases between. The CDR3 runs to 13 residues. CDR3 in amino acids: CASTLDRAYEQYF. DNA for the CDR3: TGTGCCAGCACCCTGGACCGGGCCTACGAGCAGTACTTC.

This clonotype was counted ten times or more. The V gene is TRBV7-6, the J gene TRBJ1-4; TRBD1 matches 8 bases. This CDR3 has 12 residues. Trimming took 4 bases from V and 10 from J; bases not matched to a gene: 2. Germline values: CDR1 SGHVS, CDR2 FNYEAQ. The CDR3 protein is CASSYTGGKLFF. The CDR3 DNA follows: TGTGCCAGCAGCTATACAGGGGGAAAACTGTTTTTT.

About this clonotype itself: Germline and junction disagree at one end, which may indicate a read error. The chain couples TRBV6-2 or TRBV6-3 to TRBJ2-2, with D perhaps matching TRBD2 (7 bases). This CDR3 is 16 amino acids long. Germline loops: CDR1 MNHEY, CDR2 SVGEGT. DNA for the CDR3: TGTGCCAGCAGGGCCCGGGGGGCCTACGCTACCGGGGAGTTGTTTTTT. This translates into CASRARGAYATGELFF.

This clonotype was seen repeatedly, ten times or more. The rearrangement links TRBV3-1 to TRBJ2-7; D is perhaps TRBD2 (5 bases). Germline V gene sequence: CDR1 LGHDT, CDR2 YNNKEL (reference sequence). This CDR3 has 10 residues. V was clipped by 7 bases and J by 6 bases, with 7 bases between them. The CDR3 here is CASIAGEQYF. The CDR3 DNA reads as TGTGCCAGCATCGCGGGCGAGCAGTACTTC.

This clonotype was seen repeatedly, ten times or more. The chain is built from TRBV5-4 and TRBJ2-2; D uncertain. V lost 4 bases and J 0 bases, leaving 10 bases between the germline ends. Germline V CDR1 and CDR2: SGHNT, YYREEE (reference sequence). The CDR3 is 15 amino acids. DNA for the CDR3: TGTGCCAGCAGCAGTACTGGCGCGAACACCGGGGAGCTGTTTTTT. This gives the protein CASSSTGANTGELFF.

This clonotype has just a few counts. The chain links TRBV4-1 to TRBJ2-7, with 10 positions matching TRBD2. V lost 0 bases and J lost 3; bases outside the gene matches: 8. Per the germline V gene, CDR1 is MGHRA and CDR2 is YSYEKL. The CDR3 contains 17 residues. CDR3 loop: CASSQDASGSRIYEQYF. DNA of the CDR3: TGCGCCAGCAGCCAAGATGCTAGCGGGAGTAGGATCTACGAGCAGTACTTC.

At least ten counts were recorded for this clonotype. The chain recombines TRBV19 with TRBJ2-1; D may be TRBD1 or TRBD2 (5 bases each). This CDR3 is 15 amino acids long. Trimming stripped 4 bases from V and 4 bases from J, with 14 bases between. Germline values: CDR1 LNHDA, CDR2 SQIVND (reference sequence). The CDR3 sequence: CASSTTGTLYNEQFF. CDR3 nucleotide sequence: TGTGCCAGTAGTACTACCGGGACCCTTTACAATGAGCAGTTCTTC. Filled out from reference TRBV19 and TRBJ2-1, the complete variable domain reads DGGITQSPKYLFRKEGQNVTLSCEQNLNHDAMYWYRQDPGQGLRLIYYSQIVNDFQKGDIAEGYSVSREKKESFPLTVTSAQKNPTAFYLCASSTTGTLYNEQFFGPGTRLTVL.

In the case of this clonotype: Being one base from a much bigger clone, this may be a read error. This chain joins TRBV7-2 and TRBJ2-3, with 10 bases lining up with TRBD2. V gave up 2 bases and J gave up 2 bases; unmatched junction bases: 1. The CDR3 runs to 15 residues. Germline V lookup: CDR1 SGHTA, CDR2 FQGNSA. The CDR3 DNA is TGTGCCAGCAGCTTACTAGCGGGGGCCACAGATACGCAGTATTTT. It translates to CASSLLAGATDTQYF.

The table lists this clonotype with a few counts. The CDR3 protein is CASTYPQVRGTGELFF. CDR3 nucleotide sequence: TGTGCCAGCACCTACCCCCAGGTCCGAGGCACCGGGGAGCTGTTTTTT. The J gene is TRBJ2-2, the V gene TRBV6-5; D not certain. V was cut by 7 bases and J by 4 bases, with 19 bases left in between. The CDR3 covers 16 residues. Germline V gene lookup returns CDR1 MNHEY and CDR2 SVGAGI.

The table lists this clonotype with many counts. The chain uses TRBV7-9 and TRBJ2-5; 8 bases are shared with TRBD2. V lost 5 bases to trimming and J lost 2 bases; unmatched junction nucleotides: 7. Germline V gene lookup returns CDR1 SEHNR and CDR2 FQNEAQ (reference sequence). This CDR3 is built from 15 residues. The CDR3 DNA reads TGTGCCAGCAGCACTCCTAGCGGGCGACAAGAGACCCAGTACTTC. Its translation: CASSTPSGRQETQYF.

This clonotype has ten or more counts. The chain recombines TRBV11-2 with TRBJ1-1; no clear D. The CDR3 is 14 amino acids. In germline, CDR1 is SGHAT, CDR2 FQNNGV. V lost 5 bases and J 3 bases, leaving 13 bases between the germline ends. The CDR3 here is CASSHSRRDTEAFF. Here the CDR3 DNA reads TGTGCCAGCAGCCATTCCCGACGGGACACTGAAGCTTTCTTT. Using reference TRBV11-2 and TRBJ1-1 for the parts outside the CDR3, the full variable domain is EAGVAQSPRYKIIEKRQSVAFWCNPISGHATLYWYQQILGQGPKLLIQFQNNGVVDDSQLPKDRFSAERLKGVDSTLKIQPAKLEDSAVYLCASSHSRRDTEAFFGQGTRLTVV.

This clonotype is termed medium-sized (0.01 to 0.1%). The CDR3: CASSVLIASGSETQYF. CDR3 nucleotides: TGTGCCAGCAGTGTGCTAATCGCTAGCGGGAGCGAGACCCAGTACTTC. V usage is TRBV6-1 and J usage is TRBJ2-5, with 10 positions matching TRBD2. The germline V gene has CDR1 MNHNS and CDR2 SASEGT. This CDR3 has 16 residues. Trimming removed 4 bases from V and 5 bases from J; junction bases left unmatched: 10.

This chain connects TRBV19 to TRBJ2-2; D is uncertain. CDR3 length: 14 amino acids. The V end lost 3 bases, the J end lost 4 bases, and 9 bases lay between the germline ends. The germline V gene encodes CDR1 LNHDA and CDR2 SQIVND (reference sequence). As DNA, the CDR3 is TGTGCCAGTAGTATGCGGAGAAGCACCGGGGAGCTGTTTTTT. As protein: CASSMRRSTGELFF. Drawing the rest from reference TRBV19 and TRBJ2-2, the complete variable domain is DGGITQSPKYLFRKEGQNVTLSCEQNLNHDAMYWYRQDPGQGLRLIYYSQIVNDFQKGDIAEGYSVSREKKESFPLTVTSAQKNPTAFYLCASSMRRSTGELFFGEGSRLTVL.

This clonotype was seen at least ten times. V usage is TRBV10-1 and J usage is TRBJ2-5; 9 bases line up with TRBD1. CDR1 WNHNN and CDR2 SYGVQD come from the germline V gene (reference sequence). The V gene end was trimmed by 3 bases and the J gene end by 5 bases; junction bases not matched to a gene: 7. The CDR3 is 15 amino acids. CDR3 sequence: CASSDGQGIGETQYF. CDR3 sequence (DNA): TGCGCCAGCAGTGATGGACAGGGGATAGGGGAGACCCAGTACTTC.

V is TRBV4-1 and J is TRBJ2-7; D is ambiguous. This CDR3 comprises 17 residues. Per the germline V gene, CDR1 is MGHRA and CDR2 is YSYEKL. The V end was cut by 0 bases, the J end by 2 bases, with 17 bases between. CDR3 DNA sequence: TGCGCCAGCAGCCAAGATCTTGGTCCAACCGCCGCCTACGAGCAGTACTTC. Translation: CASSQDLGPTAAYEQYF.

This clonotype was recorded many times. The chain uses TRBV7-6 and TRBJ2-5, with no clear D. The V end was cut by 5 bases, the J end by 5 bases, with 15 bases between. There are 14 residues in the CDR3. Germline CDR1 and CDR2: SGHVS and FNYEAQ. Written as DNA, the CDR3 is TGTGCCAGCAGCCCTTCGCGAAGTGGGGAGACCCAGTACTTC. This translates into CASSPSRSGETQYF.